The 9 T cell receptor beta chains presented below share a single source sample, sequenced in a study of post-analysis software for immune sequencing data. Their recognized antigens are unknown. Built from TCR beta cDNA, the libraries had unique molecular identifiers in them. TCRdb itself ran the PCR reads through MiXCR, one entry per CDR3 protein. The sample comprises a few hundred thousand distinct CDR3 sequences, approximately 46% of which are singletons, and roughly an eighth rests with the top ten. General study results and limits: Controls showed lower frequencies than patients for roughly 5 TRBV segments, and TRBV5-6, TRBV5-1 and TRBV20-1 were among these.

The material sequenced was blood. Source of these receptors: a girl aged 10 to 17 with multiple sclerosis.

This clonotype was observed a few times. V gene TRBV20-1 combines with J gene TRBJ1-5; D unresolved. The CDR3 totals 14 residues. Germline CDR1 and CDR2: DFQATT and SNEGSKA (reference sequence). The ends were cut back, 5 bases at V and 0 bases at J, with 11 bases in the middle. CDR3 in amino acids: CSAASPYSNQPQHF. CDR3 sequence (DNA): TGCAGTGCTGCCTCACCTTATAGCAATCAGCCCCAGCATTTT.

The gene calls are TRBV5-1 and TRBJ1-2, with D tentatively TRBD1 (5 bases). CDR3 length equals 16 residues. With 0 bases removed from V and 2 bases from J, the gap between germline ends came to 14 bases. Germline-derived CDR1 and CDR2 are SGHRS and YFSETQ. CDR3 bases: TGCGCCAGCAGCTTGGAGATGGGGGGACGCAACTATGGCTACACCTTC. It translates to CASSLEMGGRNYGYTF.

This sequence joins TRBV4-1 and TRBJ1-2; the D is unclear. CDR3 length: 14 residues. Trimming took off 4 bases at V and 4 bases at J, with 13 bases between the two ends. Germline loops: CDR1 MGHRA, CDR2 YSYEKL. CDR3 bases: TGCGCCAGCAGCCCGGGAGAGCCTCTCTATGGCTACACCTTC. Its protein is CASSPGEPLYGYTF.

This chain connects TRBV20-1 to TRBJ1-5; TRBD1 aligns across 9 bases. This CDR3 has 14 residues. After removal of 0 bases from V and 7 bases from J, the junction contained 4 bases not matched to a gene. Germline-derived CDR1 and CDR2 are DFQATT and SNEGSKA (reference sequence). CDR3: CSARDGTGKQPQHF. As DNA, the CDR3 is TGCAGTGCTAGAGACGGGACAGGGAAACAGCCCCAGCATTTT.

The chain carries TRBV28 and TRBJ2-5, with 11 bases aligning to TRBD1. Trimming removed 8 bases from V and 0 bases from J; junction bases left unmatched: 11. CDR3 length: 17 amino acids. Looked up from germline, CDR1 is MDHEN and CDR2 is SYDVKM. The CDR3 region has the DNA TGTGCCAGCGGATGGACAGGGGGCGCGGGGTACCAAGAGACCCAGTACTTC. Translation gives CASGWTGGAGYQETQYF.

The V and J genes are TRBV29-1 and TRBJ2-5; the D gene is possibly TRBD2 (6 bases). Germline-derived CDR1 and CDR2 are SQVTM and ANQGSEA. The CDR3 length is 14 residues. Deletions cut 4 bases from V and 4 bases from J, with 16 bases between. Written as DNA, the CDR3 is TGCAGCGTTGCGTCCACTAGTAGCGGAGAGACCCAGTACTTC. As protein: CSVASTSSGETQYF.

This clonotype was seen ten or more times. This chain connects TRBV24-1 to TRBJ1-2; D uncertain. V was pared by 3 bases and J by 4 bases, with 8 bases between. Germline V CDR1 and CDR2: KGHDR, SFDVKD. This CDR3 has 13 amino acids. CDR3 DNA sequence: TGTGCCACCAGTGATCAGGAGCTCTATGGCTACACCTTC. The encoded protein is CATSDQELYGYTF.

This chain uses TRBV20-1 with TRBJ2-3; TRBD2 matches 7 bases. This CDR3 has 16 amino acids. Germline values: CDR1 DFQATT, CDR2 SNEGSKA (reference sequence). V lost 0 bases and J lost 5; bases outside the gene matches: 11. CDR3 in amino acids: CSARDPASGTLDTQYF. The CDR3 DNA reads TGCAGTGCTAGAGATCCCGCTAGCGGTACACTAGATACGCAGTATTTT.

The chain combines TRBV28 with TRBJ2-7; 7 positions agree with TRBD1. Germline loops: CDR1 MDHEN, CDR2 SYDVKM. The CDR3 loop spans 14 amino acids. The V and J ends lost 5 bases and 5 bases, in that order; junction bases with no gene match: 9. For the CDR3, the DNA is TGTGCCAGCAGTACCGCAGGGGGTCTCGACGAGCAGTACTTC. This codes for CASSTAGGLDEQYF.